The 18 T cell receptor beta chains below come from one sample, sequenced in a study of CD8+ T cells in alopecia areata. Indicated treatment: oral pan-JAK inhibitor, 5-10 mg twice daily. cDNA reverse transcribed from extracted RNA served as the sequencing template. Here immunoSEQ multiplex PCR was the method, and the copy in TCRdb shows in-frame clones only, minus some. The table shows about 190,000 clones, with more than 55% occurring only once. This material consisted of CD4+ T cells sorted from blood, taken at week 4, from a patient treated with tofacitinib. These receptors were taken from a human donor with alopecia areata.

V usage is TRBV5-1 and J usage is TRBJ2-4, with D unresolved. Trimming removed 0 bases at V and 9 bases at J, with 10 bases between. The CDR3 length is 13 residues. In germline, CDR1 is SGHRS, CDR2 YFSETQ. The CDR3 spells CASSLAEPRIQYF. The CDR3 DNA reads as TGCGCCAGCAGCTTGGCCGAGCCCCGCATTCAGTACTTC. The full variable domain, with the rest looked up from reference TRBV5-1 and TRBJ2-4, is KAGVTQTPRYLIKTRGQQVTLSCSPISGHRSVSWYQQTPGQGLQFLFEYFSETQRNKGNFPGRFSGRQFSNSRSEMNVSTLELGDSALYLCASSLAEPRIQYFGAGTRLSVL.

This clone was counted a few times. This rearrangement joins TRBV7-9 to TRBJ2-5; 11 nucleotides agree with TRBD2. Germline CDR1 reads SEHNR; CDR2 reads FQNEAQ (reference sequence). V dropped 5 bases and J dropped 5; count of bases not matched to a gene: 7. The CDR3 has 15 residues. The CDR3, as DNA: TGTGCCAGCAGCCGAGTAGCGGGAGGGCAGGAGACCCAGTACTTC. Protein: CASSRVAGGQETQYF.

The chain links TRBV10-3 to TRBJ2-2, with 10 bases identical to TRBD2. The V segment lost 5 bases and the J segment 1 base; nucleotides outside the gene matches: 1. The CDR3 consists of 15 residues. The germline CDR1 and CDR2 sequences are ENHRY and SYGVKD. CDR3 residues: CAISSGRENTGELFF. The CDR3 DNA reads TGTGCCATCAGTAGCGGGAGGGAGAACACCGGGGAGCTGTTTTTT.

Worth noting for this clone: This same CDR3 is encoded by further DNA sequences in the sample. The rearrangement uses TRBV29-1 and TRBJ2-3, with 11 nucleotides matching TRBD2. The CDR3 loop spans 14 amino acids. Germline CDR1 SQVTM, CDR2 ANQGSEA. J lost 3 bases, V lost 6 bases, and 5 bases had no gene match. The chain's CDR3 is CSVVAGGSTDTQYF. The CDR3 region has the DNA TGCAGCGTCGTAGCGGGAGGGTCGACAGATACGCAGTATTTT.

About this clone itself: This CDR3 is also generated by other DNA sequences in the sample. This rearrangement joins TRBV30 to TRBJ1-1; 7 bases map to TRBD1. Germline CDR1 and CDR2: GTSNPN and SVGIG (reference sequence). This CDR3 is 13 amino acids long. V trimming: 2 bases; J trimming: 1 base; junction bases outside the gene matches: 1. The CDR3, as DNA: TGTGCCTGGAGTCGGACAGGGAACACTGAAGCTTTCTTT. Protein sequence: CAWSRTGNTEAFF.

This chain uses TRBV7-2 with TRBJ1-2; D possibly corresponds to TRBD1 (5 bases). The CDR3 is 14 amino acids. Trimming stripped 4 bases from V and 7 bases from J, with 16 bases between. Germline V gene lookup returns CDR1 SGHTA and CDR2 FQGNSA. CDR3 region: CASSSAQRGRGYTF. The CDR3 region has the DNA TGTGCCAGCAGCTCCGCACAGAGGGGACGTGGCTACACCTTC.

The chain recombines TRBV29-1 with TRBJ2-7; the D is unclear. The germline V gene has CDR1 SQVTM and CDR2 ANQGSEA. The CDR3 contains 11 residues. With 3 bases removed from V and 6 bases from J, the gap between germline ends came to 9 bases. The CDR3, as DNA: TGCAGCGTTGATAGGGCTGGCGAGCAGTACTTC. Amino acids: CSVDRAGEQYF.

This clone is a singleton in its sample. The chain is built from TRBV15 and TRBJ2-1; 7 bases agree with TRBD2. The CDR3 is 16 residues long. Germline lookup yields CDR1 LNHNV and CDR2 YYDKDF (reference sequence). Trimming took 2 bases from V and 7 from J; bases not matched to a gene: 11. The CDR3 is CATSRFVRELRNEQFF. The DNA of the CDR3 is TGTGCCACCAGCAGATTTGTGCGGGAGCTGAGGAATGAGCAGTTCTTC.

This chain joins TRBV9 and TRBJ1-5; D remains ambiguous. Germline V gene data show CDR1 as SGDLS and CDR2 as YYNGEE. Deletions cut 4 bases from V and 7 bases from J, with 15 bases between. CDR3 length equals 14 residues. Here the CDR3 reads CASSSHSGPQPQHF. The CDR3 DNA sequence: TGTGCCAGCAGCTCTCATTCCGGGCCCCAGCCCCAGCATTTT.

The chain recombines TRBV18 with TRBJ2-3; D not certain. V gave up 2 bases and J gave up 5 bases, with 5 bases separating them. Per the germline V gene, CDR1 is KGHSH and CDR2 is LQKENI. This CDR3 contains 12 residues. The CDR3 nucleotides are TGTGCCAGCTCACCATCTGGAGATACGCAGTATTTT. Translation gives CASSPSGDTQYF.

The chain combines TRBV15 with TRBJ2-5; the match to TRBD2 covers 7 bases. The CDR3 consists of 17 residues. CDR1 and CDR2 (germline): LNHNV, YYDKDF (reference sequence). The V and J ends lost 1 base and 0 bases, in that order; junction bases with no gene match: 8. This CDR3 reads CATSRGITSAYQETQYF. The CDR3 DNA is TGTGCCACCAGCAGAGGCATAACTAGCGCGTACCAAGAGACCCAGTACTTC.

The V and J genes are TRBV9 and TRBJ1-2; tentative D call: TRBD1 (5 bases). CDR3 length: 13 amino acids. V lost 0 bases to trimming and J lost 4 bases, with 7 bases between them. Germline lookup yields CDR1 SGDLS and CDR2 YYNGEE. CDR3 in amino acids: CASSVGRGYGYTF. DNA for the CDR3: TGTGCCAGCAGCGTAGGGAGGGGCTATGGCTACACCTTC.

CDR3 residues: CSARFRETQYF. In DNA form, the CDR3 reads TGCAGTGCTAGATTCAGGGAGACCCAGTACTTC. The chain carries TRBV20-1 and TRBJ2-5; D is unresolved. V lost 2 bases, J lost 5 bases, and 6 bases lay in between. The CDR3 consists of 11 residues. Germline-derived CDR1 and CDR2 are DFQATT and SNEGSKA (reference sequence).

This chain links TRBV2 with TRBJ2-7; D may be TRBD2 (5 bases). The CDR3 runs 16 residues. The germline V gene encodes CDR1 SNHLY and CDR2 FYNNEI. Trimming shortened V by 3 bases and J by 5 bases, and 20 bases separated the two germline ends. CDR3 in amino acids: CASSDTKRPYENEQYF. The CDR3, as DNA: TGTGCCAGCAGTGATACCAAGCGGCCCTATGAGAACGAGCAGTACTTC.

CDR3 sequence: CASSAGLQTQYF. The CDR3 nucleotides read TGTGCCAGCAGTGCGGGGTTGCAGACCCAGTACTTC. The rearrangement joins TRBV25-1 to TRBJ2-5, with TRBD2 as a possible D gene (5 bases). This CDR3 spans 12 amino acids. CDR1 and CDR2 from the germline V gene are MGHDK and SYGVNS. Trimming removed 4 bases from V and 6 bases from J, with 9 bases in between.

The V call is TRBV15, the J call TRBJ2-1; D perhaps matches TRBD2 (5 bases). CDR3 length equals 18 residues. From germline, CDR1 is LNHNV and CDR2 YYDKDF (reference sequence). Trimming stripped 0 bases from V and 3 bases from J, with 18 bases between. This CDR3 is CATSRELSRVRVYNEQFF. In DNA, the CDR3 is TGTGCCACCAGCAGAGAGCTATCACGGGTGAGGGTCTACAATGAGCAGTTCTTC.

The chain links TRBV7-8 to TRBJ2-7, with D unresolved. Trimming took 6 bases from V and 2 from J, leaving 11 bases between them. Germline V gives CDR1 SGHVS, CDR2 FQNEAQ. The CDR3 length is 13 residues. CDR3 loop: CASSPGRAYEQYF. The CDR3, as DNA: TGTGCCAGCAGTCCAGGTAGGGCCTACGAGCAGTACTTC.

Written as DNA, the CDR3 is TGTGCCACCAGCAGGGGAGGGGACAGGGTGTTCCACGAGCAGTACTTC. Protein: CATSRGGDRVFHEQYF. The V and J genes are TRBV15 and TRBJ2-7; 9 bases are shared with TRBD1. The length of the CDR3 is 16 residues. Per the germline V gene, CDR1 is LNHNV and CDR2 is YYDKDF (reference sequence). The V segment lost 3 bases and the J segment 5 bases; nucleotides outside the gene matches: 11.